This is a list of T cell receptor beta chains from one sample in a study of T-cell memory formation after mild COVID-19. TCRdb re-analysed the 5' RACE reads in MiXCR, keeping a single row per CDR3 protein. The repertoire holds more than 450,000 distinct CDR3 sequences, with 18% as singletons. The sample was PBMCs or a T cell subset sorted from them (not recorded which). These receptors were obtained from an adult woman who had mild COVID-19 (a few samples of this study predate the infection). Cell type and time point are not known. The CDR3 runs from the conserved cysteine through the conserved F or W. A D gene is named only where the DNA matches it firmly. Part of the rows lack a size; the others show once, few, many or a class for expanded clones.

size,D,V,J,CDR3,DNA
few,-,TRBV6-4,TRBJ2-3,CASNAVPGSTDTQYF,TGTGCCAGCAACGCTGTCCCAGGGAGCACAGATACGCAGTATTTT
-,-,TRBV25-1,TRBJ2-1,CASSDPAGERYNEQFF,TGTGCCAGCAGTGATCCGGCCGGAGAACGGTACAATGAGCAGTTCTTC
-,-,TRBV7-9,TRBJ2-1,CASRPAGVDEQFF,TGTGCCAGCAGGCCGGCCGGGGTCGATGAGCAGTTCTTC
-,-,TRBV7-8,TRBJ2-3,CASSQGEFATDTQYF,TGTGCCAGCAGCCAAGGAGAGTTCGCCACAGATACGCAGTATTTT
-,-,TRBV7-2,TRBJ2-1,CASSQDISYNEQFF,TGTGCCAGCAGCCAGGACATCTCCTACAATGAGCAGTTCTTC
-,TRBD1,TRBV5-6,TRBJ1-1,CASTISGTGYDVFF,TGTGCCAGCACCATTTCCGGGACAGGGTATGATGTTTTCTTT
-,TRBD1,TRBV5-6,TRBJ1-2,CASSTWDRARYGYTF,TGTGCCAGCAGCACTTGGGACAGGGCGCGCTATGGCTACACCTTC
-,TRBD2,TRBV2,TRBJ2-1,CASSSGTSVGGEQFF,TGTGCCAGCAGTTCCGGGACTAGCGTTGGGGGAGAGCAGTTCTTC
few,-,TRBV4-2,TRBJ2-5,CASSHGAASIQETQYF,TGTGCCAGCAGCCACGGAGCGGCTAGCATTCAAGAGACCCAGTACTTC
-,-,TRBV3-1,TRBJ2-7,CASSQDPTGRRLYEQYF,TGTGCCAGCAGCCAAGATCCCACAGGGCGCCGACTCTACGAGCAGTACTTC
-,-,TRBV6-5,TRBJ2-7,CASSYRRGSSYEQYF,TGTGCCAGCAGTTACCGGCGGGGTAGCTCCTACGAGCAGTACTTC
many,-,TRBV4-2,TRBJ2-7,CASSQDLSYEQYF,TGTGCCAGCAGCCAAGATCTGTCCTACGAGCAGTACTTC
many,-,TRBV5-1,TRBJ2-5,CASSFMVQETQYF,TGCGCCAGCAGCTTTATGGTCCAAGAGACCCAGTACTTC
few,TRBD2,TRBV7-6,TRBJ2-1,CASSFSGGVNEQFF,TGTGCCAGCAGCTTCTCCGGGGGGGTCAATGAGCAGTTCTTC
-,-,TRBV11-3,TRBJ1-2,CASSASDYGYTF,TGTGCCAGCAGCGCGAGTGACTATGGCTACACCTTC
-,-,TRBV30,TRBJ1-2,CAWSQWSGEGYTF,TGTGCCTGGAGCCAGTGGTCCGGGGAGGGCTACACCTTC
many,TRBD2,TRBV6-5,TRBJ2-5,CASSPPGLANKETQYF,TGTGCCAGCAGTCCCCCGGGACTAGCGAATAAAGAGACCCAGTACTTC
-,TRBD1,TRBV9,TRBJ2-7,CASIVGDRGKRDEQYF,TGTGCCAGCATCGTAGGAGACAGGGGTAAAAGGGACGAGCAGTACTTC
many,TRBD2,TRBV20-1,TRBJ2-7,CSATGRLADYEQYF,TGCAGTGCTACAGGCAGACTAGCGGACTACGAGCAGTACTTC
-,-,TRBV20-1,TRBJ2-7,CSANPPIDRAYEQYF,TGCAGTGCTAACCCGCCGATCGACCGCGCCTACGAGCAGTACTTC
few,TRBD2,TRBV13,TRBJ2-7,CASSSGLVVGSEQYF,TGTGCCAGCAGCTCTGGACTAGTGGTTGGGAGCGAGCAGTACTTC
-,-,TRBV10-2,TRBJ2-5,CASRDPSVGTQYF,TGCGCCAGCCGAGACCCTAGCGTGGGGACCCAGTACTTC